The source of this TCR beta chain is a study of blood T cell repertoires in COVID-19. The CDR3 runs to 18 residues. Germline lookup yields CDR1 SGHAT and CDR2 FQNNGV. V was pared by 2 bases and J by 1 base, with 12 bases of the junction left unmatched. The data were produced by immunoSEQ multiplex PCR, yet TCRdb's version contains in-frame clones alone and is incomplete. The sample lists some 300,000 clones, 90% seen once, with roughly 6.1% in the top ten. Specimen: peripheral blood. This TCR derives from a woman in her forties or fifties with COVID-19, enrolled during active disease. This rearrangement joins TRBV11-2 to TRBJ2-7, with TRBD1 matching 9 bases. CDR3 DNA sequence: TGTGCCAGCAGCTTACTTCGTGGGGGGGGGACAGGGTCCTACGAGCAGTACTTC. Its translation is CASSLLRGGGTGSYEQYF.